The T cell receptor beta chain under discussion was sequenced for a study of shared clonotypes between healthy human individuals. Study-level information: The study drew on a couple of women and a few men aged 18 to 49 as donors. Notes on the study in general: Shared clonotypes across all four donors exceeded non-shared ones in generation probability.

To note about this clone: Antigen unknown.

As defined, naive CD8 cells were CD45RO-negative and positively selected for CCR7, with terminally differentiated effector memory CD45RA+ cells excluded. The CDR3 sequence is 17 residues long. V trimming: 4 bases; J trimming: 5 bases; junction bases outside the gene matches: 14. From germline, CDR1 is SGHDT and CDR2 YYEEEE. Some clones are missing from TCRdb's copy, which holds only in-frame ones; the method was immunoSEQ multiplex PCR. The sample yields some 630,000 clones, about 96% seen once. Sequencing was done on a sample of naive CD8+ T cells sorted from blood. V gene TRBV5-6 combines with J gene TRBJ2-1; 8 nucleotides agree with TRBD2. The TCR was taken from a woman in her thirties in good health. The CDR3 loop reads CASSPGRIAGSNNEQFF. CDR3 DNA: TGTGCCAGCAGCCCCGGGAGGATAGCGGGATCCAACAATGAGCAGTTCTTC. Full variable domain (rest looked up from reference TRBV5-6 and TRBJ2-1): DAGVTQSPTHLIKTRGQQVTLRCSPKSGHDTVSWYQQALGQGPQFIFQYYEEEERQRGNFPDRFSGHQFPNYSSELNVNALLLGDSALYLCASSPGRIAGSNNEQFFGPGTRLTVL.